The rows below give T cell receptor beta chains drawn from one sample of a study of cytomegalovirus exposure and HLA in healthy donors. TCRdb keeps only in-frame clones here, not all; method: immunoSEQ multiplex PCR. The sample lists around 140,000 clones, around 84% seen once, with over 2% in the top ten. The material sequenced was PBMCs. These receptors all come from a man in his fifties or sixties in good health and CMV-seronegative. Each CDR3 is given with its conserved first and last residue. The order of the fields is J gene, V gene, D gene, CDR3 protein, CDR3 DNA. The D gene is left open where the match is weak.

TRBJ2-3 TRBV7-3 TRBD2 CASSLRLAGTDTQYF TGTGCCAGCAGCTTACGGCTAGCGGGCACAGATACGCAGTATTTT
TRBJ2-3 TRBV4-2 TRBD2 CASSQGSREALYF TGTGCCAGCAGCCAAGGGTCGCGGGAGGCGCTGTATTTT
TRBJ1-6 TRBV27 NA CASSFTTGAPLHF TGTGCCAGCAGTTTCACCACCGGAGCACCCCTCCACTTT
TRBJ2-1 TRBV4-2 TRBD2 CASSHQAGAYNEQFF TGTGCCAGCAGCCATCAAGCGGGAGCCTACAATGAGCAGTTCTTC
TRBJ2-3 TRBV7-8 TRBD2 CASSPSSGGITDTQYF TGTGCCAGCAGCCCATCTAGCGGGGGGATCACAGATACGCAGTATTTT
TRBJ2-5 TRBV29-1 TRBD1 CSVAQGAGAQYF TGCAGCGTTGCACAGGGGGCCGGGGCCCAGTACTTC
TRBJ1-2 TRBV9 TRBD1 CASSVGLNPGQGASDF TGTGCCAGCAGCGTAGGGCTTAACCCGGGACAGGGGGCTTCTGACTTC
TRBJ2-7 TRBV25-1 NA CASGNYEQYF TGTGCCAGCGGCAACTACGAGCAGTACTTC
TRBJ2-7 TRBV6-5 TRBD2 CASSSLAGGPIEQYF TGTGCCAGCAGTTCACTAGCGGGAGGGCCGATCGAGCAGTACTTC
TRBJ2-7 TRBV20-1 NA CSARDNYEQYF TGCAGTGCTAGAGACAACTACGAGCAGTACTTC
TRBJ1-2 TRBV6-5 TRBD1 CASSFNPGGRLSGYTF TGTGCCAGCAGTTTTAACCCAGGGGGAAGACTTTCTGGCTACACCTTC
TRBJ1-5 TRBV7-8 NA CASSPSGGNQPQHF TGTGCCAGCAGCCCTAGTGGCGGAAATCAGCCCCAGCATTTT
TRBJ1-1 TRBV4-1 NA CASSPRVARMNTEAFF TGCGCCAGCAGCCCACGAGTGGCCAGGATGAACACTGAAGCTTTCTTT
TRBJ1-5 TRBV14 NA CASSHPRVGSNQPQHF TGTGCCAGCAGCCATCCCAGGGTTGGGAGCAATCAGCCCCAGCATTTT
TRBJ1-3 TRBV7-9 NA CASSLAPLGSSGNTIYF TGTGCCAGCAGCTTAGCCCCCTTAGGGAGCTCTGGAAACACCATATATTTT
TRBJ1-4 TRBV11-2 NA CASSLGGANEKLFF TGTGCCAGCAGCCTGGGGGGGGCTAATGAAAAACTGTTTTTT
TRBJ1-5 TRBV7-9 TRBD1 CATEQGDRGGQPQHF TGTGCCACAGAACAGGGTGACAGGGGTGGACAGCCCCAGCATTTT
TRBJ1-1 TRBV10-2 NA CASSLSWNTEAFF TGCGCCAGCAGTCTATCATGGAACACTGAAGCTTTCTTT
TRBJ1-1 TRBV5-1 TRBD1 CASSPTGKNTEAFF TGCGCCAGCAGCCCGACAGGGAAGAACACTGAAGCTTTCTTT
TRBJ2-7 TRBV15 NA CATSRPATVSGSYEQYF TGTGCCACCAGCAGACCAGCGACGGTGTCGGGATCCTACGAGCAGTACTTC
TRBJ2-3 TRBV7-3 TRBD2 CASSIRSGLAASTDTQYF TGTGCCAGCAGCATAAGATCGGGACTAGCCGCTAGCACAGATACGCAGTATTTT